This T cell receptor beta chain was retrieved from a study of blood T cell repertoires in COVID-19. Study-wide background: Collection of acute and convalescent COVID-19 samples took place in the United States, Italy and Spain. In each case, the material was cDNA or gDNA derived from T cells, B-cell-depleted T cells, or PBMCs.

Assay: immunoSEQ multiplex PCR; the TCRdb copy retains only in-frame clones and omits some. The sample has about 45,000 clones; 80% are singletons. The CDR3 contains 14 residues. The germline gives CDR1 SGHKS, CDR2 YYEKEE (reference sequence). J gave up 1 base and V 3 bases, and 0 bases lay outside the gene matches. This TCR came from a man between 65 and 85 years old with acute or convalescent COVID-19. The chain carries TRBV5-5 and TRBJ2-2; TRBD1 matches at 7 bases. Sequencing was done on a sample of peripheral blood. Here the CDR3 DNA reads TGTGCCAGCAGCTGGACAGGGAACACCGGGGAGCTGTTTTTT. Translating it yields CASSWTGNTGELFF.